This entry concerns a single T cell receptor (beta chain). Original data processing: Nucleated cell number was recorded as an estimate derived from reference gene primer amplification. The data were produced by immunoSEQ multiplex PCR, yet TCRdb's version contains in-frame clones alone and is incomplete. The DNA was the basis for D and trimming; V, J and clone size are from that table. Here the sample spans more than 75,000 clones, less than 85% being singletons. This record comes from a study of blood T cell repertoires in COVID-19. Overall study context: Samples of COVID-19 (acute and convalescent) were obtained from the United States, Italy and Spain.

The CDR3 is 17 amino acids. CDR1 and CDR2 from the germline V gene are ENHRY and SYGVKD. With 1 base removed from V and 4 bases from J, the gap between germline ends came to 17 bases. The chain couples TRBV10-3 to TRBJ1-5; D may be TRBD1 (6 bases). The sequence came from a human donor in a cohort sampled during active COVID-19. Material: peripheral blood. CDR3 residues: CAISEFWGGGANQPQHF. The DNA of the CDR3 is TGTGCCATCAGTGAGTTTTGGGGCGGGGGGGCTAATCAGCCCCAGCATTTT.